Shown below are 6 T cell receptor beta chains from a single sample sequenced in a study of OX40 agonist ivuxolimab in advanced cancers. The data were produced by immunoSEQ multiplex PCR, yet TCRdb's version contains in-frame clones alone and is incomplete. This sample has about 93,000 clones, with 85% to 95% found just once. The specimen comprised CD4+ or CD8+ T cells sorted from blood, sampled in a trial of the OX40 agonist ivuxolimab. The receptors derive from an adult with an advanced solid tumor such as melanoma, head and neck, liver or kidney cancer.

This chain connects TRBV27 to TRBJ2-1; D may be TRBD1 (6 bases). The CDR3 runs to 14 residues. Germline CDR1 MNHEY, CDR2 SMNVEV (reference sequence). Trimming took off 6 bases at V and 8 bases at J, with 17 bases between the two ends. The CDR3 DNA follows: TGTGCCAGCAGCCCGGTGGGGGCAGTGTATGAGCAGTTCTTC. Protein: CASSPVGAVYEQFF.

The chain has TRBV27 and TRBJ1-2; 8 bases agree with TRBD1. Trimming at V came to 0 bases and at J to 4 bases, leaving 10 bases not matched to a gene. The germline CDR1 and CDR2 sequences are MNHEY and SMNVEV (reference sequence). There are 17 residues in the CDR3. The CDR3 bases are TGTGCCAGCAGTTTATCTCTCGGACAGGGTCTCGGCTATGGCTACACCTTC. Protein: CASSLSLGQGLGYGYTF.

The rearrangement uses TRBV30 and TRBJ1-5, with D perhaps TRBD1 (5 bases). Germline assignment: CDR1 GTSNPN and CDR2 SVGIG (reference sequence). Deletions cut 3 bases from V and 8 bases from J, with 14 bases between. There are 13 residues in the CDR3. Here the CDR3 reads CAWSAGGREPQHF. The CDR3 DNA follows: TGTGCCTGGAGCGCCGGGGGTCGGGAGCCCCAGCATTTT.

V and J are TRBV6-5 and TRBJ2-2; no firm D call. CDR3 length: 13 residues. V was clipped by 6 bases and J by 2 bases, with 7 bases between them. The germline gives CDR1 MNHEY, CDR2 SVGAGI. The CDR3 nucleotides read TGTGCCAGCAGATCCGATAACACCGGGGAGCTGTTTTTT. It translates to CASRSDNTGELFF.

The CDR3, as DNA: TGCGCCAGCAGCTTGGCCGGGACAGGGGGCGAGTACGAGCAGTACTTC. Translating it yields CASSLAGTGGEYEQYF. The gene calls are TRBV5-1 and TRBJ2-7; TRBD1 agrees at 12 bases. Germline values: CDR1 SGHRS, CDR2 YFSETQ. V lost 0 bases to trimming and J lost 4 bases; unmatched junction nucleotides: 5. This CDR3 is 16 amino acids long. The variable domain in full, with the rest retrieved from reference TRBV5-1 and TRBJ2-7, is KAGVTQTPRYLIKTRGQQVTLSCSPISGHRSVSWYQQTPGQGLQFLFEYFSETQRNKGNFPGRFSGRQFSNSRSEMNVSTLELGDSALYLCASSLAGTGGEYEQYFGPGTRLTVT.

The chain carries TRBV6-5 and TRBJ2-7; 8 bases are shared with TRBD2. Germline V gene sequence: CDR1 MNHEY, CDR2 SVGAGI. This CDR3 spans 13 amino acids. J gave up 3 bases and V 4 bases, and 2 bases lay outside the gene matches. The CDR3 DNA sequence: TGTGCCAGCAGTTCCGGGACTAGCTACGAGCAGTACTTC. Amino acid sequence: CASSSGTSYEQYF.